This paragraph reports one T cell receptor (beta chain). This sample stems from a study of OX40 agonist ivuxolimab in advanced cancers. Some clones are missing from TCRdb's copy, which holds only in-frame ones; the method was immunoSEQ multiplex PCR. The profile shows approximately 160,000 clones, approximately 94% of them singletons. The CDR3 consists of 13 residues. CDR1 is MNHNS and CDR2 is SASEGT in the germline V gene. Trimming took 6 bases from V and 6 from J, leaving 13 bases between them. The TCR was taken from an adult with an advanced solid tumor such as melanoma, head and neck, liver or kidney cancer. The sample in question was CD4+ or CD8+ T cells sorted from blood, obtained in a trial of the OX40 agonist ivuxolimab. The chain is built from TRBV6-1 and TRBJ2-3; unclear D gene. Here the CDR3 DNA reads TGTGCCAGCAGGACCCTCTCCGGGGATACGCAGTATTTT. It specifies CASRTLSGDTQYF.